This paragraph covers one T cell receptor (beta chain) sequence. This clone's antigen is unknown. Base qualities are not provided; no much larger clone lies one nucleotide away. The donors were healthy, HIV-negative adults with no recently reported acute infections or vaccinations. Every donor was a Caucasian adult residing in Nashville, Tennessee, USA. CD4+ T cells were enriched by magnetic negative selection; naive cells were then positively selected on CD45RA, and the negative fraction formed the memory subset. Blood was collected by leukapheresis, and PBMCs were isolated by Ficoll-Histopaque density gradient centrifugation and then cryopreserved in liquid nitrogen vapor phase. Analytical flow cytometry was used to check the purity and quantity of each magnetically sorted T cell population. Genomic DNA was isolated from every sorted fraction and measured by UV absorbance on a Nanodrop 2000c. The data originate from a study of shared clonotypes between healthy human individuals (dated by TCRdb to the early 2020s). Concerning the study at large: A couple of women and a few men aged 18 to 49 years were included in the cohort. To increase sequencing depth and limit assay-specific biases, TCR repertoire library preparation and sequencing were carried out by different laboratories using diverse techniques. The study deeply sequenced blood TCR repertoires of roughly five healthy adults to estimate repertoire size and the extent of clonotype sharing between individuals. For each donor, CD4 naive and CD4 memory were each run on three plates, CD8 naive on two plates, and CD8 memory on one plate. Per donor, leukapheresis produced somewhere between about 0.94 and 9 billion PBMCs. Broad study findings and their caveats: Even with the large sequencing depth, rarefaction of the sorted-subset datasets indicated that sequencing was incomplete. The small number of donors limited the genetic and exposure-history diversity represented. Sampling was restricted to blood, and TCR repertoires in tissue are likely to differ from TCR repertoires in blood. Naive subsets generally had larger estimated clonotype richness than memory subsets. Pairwise subsampling led to the expectation that sequencing depth would affect the degree of clonotype sharing among donors. Higher generation probabilities were observed for clonotypes shared by all four sorted-subset donors than for non-shared clonotypes. Roughly 5% of naive CD4, 3.5% of naive CD8, 2.3% of memory CD4, and less than 0.45% of memory CD8 clonotypes were shared across several donors.

Based on the germline V gene, the CDR1 and CDR2 sequences are MGHDK and SYGVNS. Trimmed from V: 4 bases; trimmed from J: 0 bases; junction bases lacking a gene match: 2. Inclusive of the bounding cysteine and phenylalanine, the CDR3 is 15 residues long. The DNA shown is the 45-base CDR3, in frame from base 1. TCR CDR3 regions were amplified from genomic DNA by multiplex PCR using the deep immunoSEQ assay. Genomic DNA extracted from each cell subset was distributed evenly over all wells of several immunoSEQ 96-well plates, and each plate served as one replicate. Each replicate PCR for sorted subsets received about 200 ng genomic DNA, equal to roughly 30,000 T cell genomes. Purified libraries were quantified with a Qubit 3.0 fluorometer, sized on a Bioanalyzer 2100, and re-quantified with the KAPA Library Quantification kit. Every immunoSEQ 96-well plate was sequenced on a dedicated single-read 150-cycle Illumina NextSeq 550 flow cell. The study's own analysis went as follows. Because the immunoSEQ output included only junctional sequences and no quality scores, the filtering could not be the same as the filtering used for full-length reads. To assign V/J genes and CDR3, sequences were annotated using PyIR, a Python wrapper for IgBLAST v1.9, with IMGT germline references. Reads with weak V/J assignments (E-value above 1e-6), missing CDR3, stop codons, out-of-frame junctions, or ambiguous translated residues were removed. V3J clonotypes were defined as sequences sharing an identical inferred V gene, J gene, and CDR3 amino acid sequence. To compute the percentage overlap between repertoires, the number of shared unique clonotypes was divided by the size of the smaller repertoire. Three approaches were used to assess repertoire richness: RTK rarefaction, the Chao1 estimator, and Recon v2.1 estimates of unobserved clonotypes. Generation probabilities for all TCRbeta clonotypes obtained by the gDNA method from a handful of donors were computed using OLGA. Not all clones reach the TCRdb copy of this immuneACCESS table, which keeps in-frame sequences only. Checked studies attribute under half of the gap to unresolved V genes and leave the rest unexplained. The V and J calls and the clone size are those of that table, but D and trimming were determined from the DNA. The sample includes roughly 2 million clones, with 95% observed a single time. Around 0.13% of the sample is taken by the ten largest.

The source is a man between 18 and 35 years old in good health. Sequenced input: naive CD4+ T cells sorted from blood. Taken with the paper, the label for cell subset or site translates to: CD45RA+ positively selected. The sequence is built from TRBV25-1 and TRBJ1-1; 10 bases in the junction line up with TRBD1. The CDR3 region has the sequence CASSGQGAMNTEAFF. The DNA sequence is given as TGTGCCAGCAGTGGACAGGGGGCGATGAACACTGAAGCTTTCTTT.